This T cell receptor beta chain was sequenced during a study of blood T cell repertoires in COVID-19. Clinical histories supplied by participants themselves formed the basis of cohort assignment. V was shortened by 1 base and J by 0 bases, with 13 bases between the two germline ends. This CDR3 contains 17 residues. Germline CDR1 and CDR2: SGHAT and FQNNGV. Repertoires were generated with immunoSEQ multiplex PCR, while TCRdb's copy carries only in-frame clones and drops some. The data show 370,000 or so clones, around 87% seen once. The chain links TRBV11-2 to TRBJ2-1; the D is unclear. This clonotype was obtained from a man under 40 who had recovered from COVID-19. Sequenced: PBMCs or T cells enriched from blood (not recorded which). Here the CDR3 reads CASSLVGLTGSYNEQFF. The CDR3 bases are TGTGCCAGCAGCTTAGTCGGATTGACTGGCTCCTACAATGAGCAGTTCTTC.